The source of this TCR beta chain is a study of blood T cell repertoires in COVID-19. Study background: Donors in the United States, Italy and Spain gave samples during acute or convalescent COVID-19.

Original processing notes: Amplification with reference gene primers provided the estimates of nucleated cell counts. Sequenced by immunoSEQ multiplex PCR; TCRdb stores in-frame clones only, minus some. V, J and clone size derive from that table, while D and trimming were established from the DNA sequence. The sample has 200,000 to 250,000 clones, approximately 83% seen once. This study enrolled people aged 18 to 89 from around 26 US geographic areas. Trimming removed 7 bases from V and 4 bases from J, with 16 bases in between. This CDR3 is built from 14 residues. Germline CDR1 and CDR2: MNHEY and SVGAGI.

This sequence was found in a woman aged 40 to 50 with acute COVID-19. J is TRBJ2-5 and V is TRBV6-5, with D possibly matching TRBD1 (6 bases). The specimen sequenced was PBMCs or T cells enriched from blood (not recorded which). CDR3 in amino acids: CASTRNRAGETQYF. In nucleotides, the CDR3 is TGTGCCAGCACCAGAAACAGGGCGGGAGAGACCCAGTACTTC.